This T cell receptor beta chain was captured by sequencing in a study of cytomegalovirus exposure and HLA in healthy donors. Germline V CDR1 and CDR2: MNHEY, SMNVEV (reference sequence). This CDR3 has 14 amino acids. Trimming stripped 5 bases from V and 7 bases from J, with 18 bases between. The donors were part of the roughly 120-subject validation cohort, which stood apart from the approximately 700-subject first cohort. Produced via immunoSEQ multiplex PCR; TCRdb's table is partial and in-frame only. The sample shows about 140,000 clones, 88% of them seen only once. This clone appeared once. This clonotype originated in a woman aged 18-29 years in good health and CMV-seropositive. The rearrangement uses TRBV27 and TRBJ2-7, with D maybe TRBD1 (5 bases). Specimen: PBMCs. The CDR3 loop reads CASSGHGPPREQYF. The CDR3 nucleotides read TGTGCCAGCAGTGGACATGGACCCCCCAGGGAGCAGTACTTC.